A single sample gave rise to the 26 T cell receptor beta chains below, sequenced in a study of blood T cell repertoires in COVID-19. Data came from immunoSEQ multiplex PCR; TCRdb stores just in-frame clones and leaves some out. The sample consists of more than 90,000 clones, over 70% of them appearing once. The sequencing sample was made of peripheral blood. The receptors originated from a man between 60 and 75 years old with acute or convalescent COVID-19.

The chain links TRBV30 to TRBJ1-1; D is unresolved. Trimming removed 4 bases at V and 8 bases at J, with 8 bases between. In germline, CDR1 is GTSNPN, CDR2 SVGIG (reference sequence). The CDR3 is 10 amino acids. The CDR3 sequence: CAWTQTEAFF. The CDR3 region has the DNA TGTGCCTGGACTCAGACAGAAGCTTTCTTT.

This sequence joins TRBV4-3 and TRBJ2-7; 11 nucleotides agree with TRBD2. This CDR3 is built from 17 residues. Losses at the gene ends were 1 base for V and 4 bases for J; bases not matched to a gene: 9. The V gene's germline CDR1 is LGHNA and CDR2 YSLEER. The CDR3 DNA follows: TGCGCCAGCAGCCAAGGAACACTAGCGGGAGTTAGTTACGAGCAGTACGTC. Translation gives CASSQGTLAGVSYEQYV.

This chain's CDR3 is CASGLVRGTGYYQYF. CDR3 in DNA: TGTGCTAGTGGTTTAGTCCGTGGGACAGGATATTACCAGTATTTT. This rearrangement joins TRBV12-5 to TRBJ2-3, with 8 bases that match TRBD1. Trimming at V came to 3 bases and at J to 12 bases, leaving 14 bases not matched to a gene. Germline V gives CDR1 LGHNT, CDR2 FRNRAP. The CDR3 length is 15 residues.

The chain is built from TRBV24-1 and TRBJ2-2, with 8 bases identical to TRBD1. Germline V gives CDR1 KGHDR, CDR2 SFDVKD. The V segment lost 2 bases and the J segment 7 bases; nucleotides outside the gene matches: 8. The CDR3 consists of 16 residues. CDR3 loop: CATSDSSDRVHGELFF. CDR3 coding DNA: TGTGCCACCAGTGATTCCTCGGACAGGGTACACGGGGAGCTGTTTTTT.

This clone appeared a single time. This chain connects TRBV11-3 to TRBJ2-7; 7 nucleotides agree with TRBD2. CDR3 length: 16 amino acids. Germline V lookup: CDR1 SGHNT, CDR2 YENEEA. V trimming: 5 bases; J trimming: 7 bases; junction bases outside the gene matches: 17. CDR3 coding DNA: TGTGCCAGCAGCCCCGGGCAGGGAGGGACCCTTAGGGAGCAGTACTTC. Protein sequence: CASSPGQGGTLREQYF.

The chain carries TRBV27 and TRBJ2-7, with D possibly matching TRBD1 (5 bases). V was clipped by 3 bases and J by 3 bases, with 12 bases between them. The germline V gene encodes CDR1 MNHEY and CDR2 SMNVEV (reference sequence). This CDR3 is 14 amino acids long. The CDR3 DNA reads TGTGCCAGCAGTTTGGGTGCAGGGTACTACGAGCAGTACGTC. This encodes CASSLGAGYYEQYV.

The chain combines TRBV6-5 with TRBJ2-1, with 8 bases that match TRBD2. Germline CDR1 is MNHEY and CDR2 is SVGAGI. CDR3 length equals 15 residues. Trimming at V came to 2 bases and at J to 6 bases, leaving 6 bases not matched to a gene. The CDR3 coding sequence is TGTGCCAGCAGTTACAAAGCGGGAGTTCCCAATGAGCAGTTCTTC. Protein: CASSYKAGVPNEQFF.

V is TRBV6-6 and J is TRBJ2-5; possibly TRBD2 for D (6 bases). The CDR3 is 14 residues long. Germline loops: CDR1 MNHNY, CDR2 SVGAGI (reference sequence). The V end lost 5 bases, the J end lost 3 bases, and 13 bases lay between the germline ends. The CDR3 DNA is TGTGCCAGCAGTCACGCCGGAGGGGAAGAGACCCAGTACTTC. Its translation: CASSHAGGEETQYF.

The V gene is TRBV7-2, the J gene TRBJ2-2; D remains ambiguous. Trimming pared 5 bases from V and 2 bases from J, leaving 9 bases between. CDR3 size: 14 residues. CDR1 SGHTA and CDR2 FQGNSA come from the germline V gene. CDR3 region: CASSRLINTGELFF. CDR3 nucleotide sequence: TGTGCCAGCAGCAGACTTATTAACACCGGGGAGCTGTTTTTT. Full variable domain (remainder filled in from reference TRBV7-2 and TRBJ2-2): GAGVSQSPSNKVTEKGKDVELRCDPISGHTALYWYRQSLGQGLEFLIYFQGNSAPDKSGLPSDRFSAERTGGSVSTLTIQRTQQEDSAVYLCASSRLINTGELFFGEGSRLTVL.

This CDR3 is CASSADIDEKLFF. In DNA, the CDR3 is TGTGCCAGCTCAGCGGACATCGATGAAAAACTGTTTTTT. The J gene is TRBJ1-4, the V gene TRBV18; perhaps TRBD1 as D (5 bases). The length of the CDR3 is 13 residues. The germline V gene has CDR1 KGHSH and CDR2 LQKENI. V lost 5 bases to trimming and J lost 6 bases, with 10 bases between them.

This sequence joins TRBV10-3 and TRBJ2-1, with D perhaps matching TRBD2 (5 bases). The CDR3 has 13 residues. In germline, CDR1 is ENHRY, CDR2 SYGVKD. V gave up 2 bases and J gave up 4 bases, with 6 bases separating them. The CDR3 loop is CAISEGEYNEQFF. The CDR3 nucleotides are TGTGCCATCAGTGAGGGGGAGTACAATGAGCAGTTCTTC.

This clone was observed a single time. V gene TRBV30 combines with J gene TRBJ1-2; D remains ambiguous. The V gene's germline CDR1 is GTSNPN and CDR2 SVGIG (reference sequence). CDR3 size: 14 residues. Deletions cut 0 bases from V and 6 bases from J, with 14 bases between. CDR3 loop: CAWSVSGIGHGYTF. The DNA of the CDR3 is TGTGCCTGGAGTGTGTCCGGGATAGGCCATGGCTACACCTTC.

The rearrangement uses TRBV9 and TRBJ2-3; no clear D gene. Trimming removed 3 bases at V and 6 bases at J, with 11 bases between. CDR1 and CDR2 from the germline V gene are SGDLS and YYNGEE. There are 13 residues in the CDR3. CDR3 nucleotide sequence: TGTGCCAGCAGCGATCTGTGGCGGGATACGCAGTATTTT. Translation gives CASSDLWRDTQYF.

The rearrangement joins TRBV27 to TRBJ2-7, with no clear D. V was clipped by 6 bases and J by 3 bases, with 15 bases between them. The CDR3 totals 14 residues. CDR1 and CDR2 (germline): MNHEY, SMNVEV (reference sequence). CDR3 DNA: TGTGCCAGCAGCCCTATAAAGTCATTCTACGAGCAGTACGTC. Its translation: CASSPIKSFYEQYV.

This chain uses TRBV3-1 (or the pseudogene TRBV3-2) with TRBJ1-1; D gene unclear. This CDR3 contains 14 residues. Germline V lookup: CDR1 LGHDT, CDR2 YNNKEL (reference sequence). V lost 1 base to trimming and J lost 1 base, with 7 bases between them. This chain's CDR3 is CASSQGGENTEAFF. In DNA, the CDR3 is TGTGCCAGCAGCCAAGGCGGGGAGAACACTGAAGCTTTCTTT.

The rearrangement uses TRBV11-2 and TRBJ1-2, with a weak D call TRBD1 (6 bases). The ends were cut back, 5 bases at V and 8 bases at J, with 15 bases in the middle. This CDR3 region has 13 residues. Germline CDR1 is SGHAT and CDR2 is FQNNGV. CDR3 in amino acids: CASSGTGFGGYTF. CDR3 coding DNA: TGTGCCAGCAGCGGTACAGGGTTTGGAGGCTACACCTTC.

This chain links TRBV7-2 with TRBJ2-5; 8 bases are a match to TRBD2. CDR3 length: 16 amino acids. The V gene end was trimmed by 5 bases and the J gene end by 5 bases; junction bases not matched to a gene: 13. The germline gives CDR1 SGHTA, CDR2 FQGNSA. The CDR3 sequence is CASSAPTSGIGETQYF. The CDR3 nucleotides are TGTGCCAGCAGCGCCCCAACTAGCGGCATTGGGGAGACCCAGTACTTC.

Details on this clone: The sample carries other DNA sequences with the same CDR3. The V call is TRBV30, the J call TRBJ1-1, with D possibly TRBD1 on 6 matching bases. The CDR3 loop spans 13 amino acids. Trimming left V 2 bases short and J 0 bases short, with 7 bases between. The germline CDR1 and CDR2 sequences are GTSNPN and SVGIG (reference sequence). The CDR3 coding sequence is TGTGCCTGGAGTAGGACAGTGAACACTGAAGCTTTCTTT. It codes for CAWSRTVNTEAFF.

This clone appeared a few times. This CDR3 is CAISGRLSSNTEAFF. In DNA form, the CDR3 reads TGTGCCATCAGTGGGCGGTTATCCTCGAACACTGAAGCTTTCTTT. The gene calls are TRBV10-3 and TRBJ1-1, with D uncertain. The CDR3 length is 15 residues. The ends were cut back, 4 bases at V and 1 base at J, with 13 bases in the middle. CDR1 is ENHRY and CDR2 is SYGVKD in the germline V gene.

This clone was counted only a few times. This sequence joins TRBV7-3 and TRBJ2-7; possible D gene TRBD1, 5 bases. This CDR3 comprises 15 residues. Trimming pared 5 bases from V and 2 bases from J, leaving 16 bases between. Germline V gene data show CDR1 as SGHTA and CDR2 as FQGTGA. For the CDR3, the DNA is TGTGCCAGCAGCCCCGGACATTCCACCCCCTACGAGCAGTACTTC. Protein product: CASSPGHSTPYEQYF.

The chain couples TRBV19 to TRBJ1-4; D may be TRBD1 (6 bases). The CDR3 is made up of 13 amino acids. Germline lookup yields CDR1 LNHDA and CDR2 SQIVND (reference sequence). The V and J ends lost 8 bases and 1 base respectively, with 8 bases between them. CDR3 in amino acids: CASSQGTNEKLFF. The CDR3 coding sequence is TGTGCCAGTTCACAGGGAACTAATGAAAAACTGTTTTTT.

V is TRBV6-5 and J is TRBJ2-3; 10 nucleotides line up with TRBD2. The CDR3 covers 14 residues. Germline V gene data show CDR1 as MNHEY and CDR2 as SVGAGI. V trimming: 4 bases; J trimming: 4 bases; junction bases outside the gene matches: 2. The CDR3, as DNA: TGTGCCAGCAGTTTAAGCGGGGGGGCAGATACGCAGTATTTT. This sequence encodes CASSLSGGADTQYF.

The V and J genes are TRBV5-6 and TRBJ1-4; no firm D call. Trimming cost V 2 bases and J 7 bases, with 15 bases left between them. From germline, CDR1 is SGHDT and CDR2 YYEEEE. The CDR3 is 15 residues long. CDR3 DNA sequence: TGTGCCAGCAGCTTATCCGGGGTTATAAGTGAAAAACTGTTTTTT. It codes for CASSLSGVISEKLFF.

This rearrangement joins TRBV7-9 to TRBJ1-2; TRBD1 agrees at 9 bases. In germline, CDR1 is SEHNR, CDR2 FQNEAQ (reference sequence). Germline trimming cut 3 bases from V and 8 bases from J; bases unmatched to any gene: 7. The CDR3 contains 14 residues. Here the CDR3 reads CASSFGQGLVGYTF. DNA for the CDR3: TGTGCCAGCAGCTTCGGACAGGGGTTAGTCGGCTACACCTTC.

The genes are TRBV29-1 and TRBJ1-1, with D maybe TRBD1 (5 bases). Trimming cost V 4 bases and J 3 bases, with 12 bases left between them. The germline V gene encodes CDR1 SQVTM and CDR2 ANQGSEA. The length of the CDR3 is 13 residues. The CDR3 DNA reads as TGCAGCGTTGCTGGCAGGGCGCACACTGAAGCTTTCTTT. Its protein product is CSVAGRAHTEAFF.

The V gene is TRBV27, the J gene TRBJ1-6; D call uncertain. Germline assignment: CDR1 MNHEY and CDR2 SMNVEV (reference sequence). V was shortened by 2 bases and J by 10 bases, with 6 bases between the two germline ends. The CDR3 sequence is 12 residues long. CDR3 DNA sequence: TGTGCCAGCAGTTTAGCAGAATCACCCCTCCACTTT. Its translation: CASSLAESPLHF.